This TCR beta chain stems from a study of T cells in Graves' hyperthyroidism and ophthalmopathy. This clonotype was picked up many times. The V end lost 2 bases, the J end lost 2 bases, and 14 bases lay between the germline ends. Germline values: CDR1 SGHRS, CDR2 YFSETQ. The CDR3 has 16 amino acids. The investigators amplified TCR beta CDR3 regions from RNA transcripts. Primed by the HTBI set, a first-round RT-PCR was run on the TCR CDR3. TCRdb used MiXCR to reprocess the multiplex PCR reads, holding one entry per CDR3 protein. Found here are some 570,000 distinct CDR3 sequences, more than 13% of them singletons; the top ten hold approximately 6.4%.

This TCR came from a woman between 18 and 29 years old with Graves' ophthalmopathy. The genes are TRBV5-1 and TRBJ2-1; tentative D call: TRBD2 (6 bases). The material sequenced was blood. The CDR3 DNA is TGCGCCAGCAGCTTCGAGATAGCGGACCCCTACAATGAGCAGTTCTTC. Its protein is CASSFEIADPYNEQFF.